This TCR beta chain appears in the sequencing data of a study of shared clonotypes between healthy human individuals. CDR3 length equals 12 residues. Germline values: CDR1 MNHNY, CDR2 SVGAGI (reference sequence). Between the trimmed V and J ends, which lost 7 bases and 6 bases, there was a span of 9 bases. Points on this clone: The target antigen is unknown.

The study, taken as a whole, reports: The genetic and exposure-history diversity represented was limited by few donors.

The authors loaded approximately 220 ng DNA, 30,000 to 35,000 T cell genomes, into sorted-subset replicate PCRs. Produced via immunoSEQ multiplex PCR; TCRdb's table is partial and in-frame only. The sample yields over 850,000 clones, approximately 78% seen once. CD45RA-negative memory and CD45RA+ naive subsets were split from the CD4+ cells. This receptor was obtained from a man between 18 and 35 years old in good health. Some clones in this sample may be carry-over from other donors' samples. The V gene is TRBV6-6, the J gene TRBJ2-2; D ambiguous. Input material: memory CD4+ T cells from PBMCs. The subset: CD45RA-negative fraction. The CDR3 region has the DNA TGTGCCAGCAAGTTCAGTGCCGGGGAGCTGTTTTTT. It translates to CASKFSAGELFF.